This entry is about one T cell receptor beta chain. Antigen: not known. V was shortened by 0 bases and J by 3 bases, with 8 bases between the two germline ends. There are 14 residues in the CDR3. Germline CDR1 SGHTA, CDR2 FQGNSA. The sample belongs to a study of beta chain features in type 1 diabetes. Study-level findings and limits: The study found moderately but significantly shorter TCRB CDR3s in all four CD4+ subsets of Type 1 diabetes patients.

All of the isolated RNA was reverse transcribed, so expressed TCRB transcripts were sequenced. Measured with immunoSEQ multiplex PCR; TCRdb has only the in-frame clones, and not every one. The repertoire holds 500,000 to 850,000 clones, with 11% to 15% as singletons. The chain carries TRBV7-2 and TRBJ1-2; possible D gene TRBD1, 5 bases. The sequence derives from a man aged 18 to 29 with type 1 diabetes. The sequenced sample was naive CD4+ T cells from blood. The CDR3: CASSLAQTDYGYTF. DNA of the CDR3: TGTGCCAGCAGCTTAGCGCAGACAGACTATGGCTACACCTTC.